This T cell receptor (beta chain) was obtained from a study of shared clonotypes between healthy human individuals. The overall study: Ranging from 18 to 49 in age, donors were two women and a few men.

The CD4+ fraction was divided into a CD45RA+ naive subset and a CD45RA-negative memory subset. The CDR3 covers 14 residues. V gave up 4 bases and J gave up 3 bases, with 14 bases separating them. Germline V gives CDR1 SGHRS, CDR2 YFSETQ. Repertoires were generated with immunoSEQ multiplex PCR, while TCRdb's copy carries only in-frame clones and drops some. Of 2.3 million or so clones in the sample, 85% to 95% were seen once. This chain connects TRBV5-1 to TRBJ2-7; D is perhaps TRBD1 (6 bases). The sequencing input was naive CD4+ T cells from PBMCs. Subset denoted: CD45RA+ positively selected. This TCR was sampled from a man between 18 and 29 years old in good health. Some clones in this sample may be carry-over from other donors' samples. CDR3 coding DNA: TGCGCCAGCAGCGACGTGGACAGAGGCTACGAGCAGTACTTC. This sequence encodes CASSDVDRGYEQYF.